This T cell receptor (beta chain) stems from a study of identical twins' blood T cells. MiXCR, run by TCRdb on the 5' RACE reads, gives a single entry per CDR3 protein. The table records 350,000 to 450,000 distinct CDR3 sequences, under 30% of them present only once. This clonotype appeared a few times. The CDR3 consists of 11 residues. The germline V gene encodes CDR1 DFQATT and CDR2 SNEGSKA (reference sequence). V shed 3 bases and J shed 5 bases, with 8 bases lying between them. Sequences were obtained from PBMCs. This TCR came from a woman between 18 and 55 years old in good health. This chain connects TRBV20-1 to TRBJ2-7, with D perhaps TRBD2 (5 bases). The CDR3 reads CSARPGNEQYF. The CDR3 nucleotides are TGCAGTGCTAGGCCCGGGAACGAGCAGTACTTC.